A selection of T cell receptor beta chains follows, all from one sample in a study of shared clonotypes between healthy human individuals. Profiled with immunoSEQ multiplex PCR; TCRdb holds only in-frame clones, not every one. The table has nearly 2 million clones, about 95% seen once; the top ten hold 0.9% to 1.5%. The sequenced material came from naive CD8+ T cells sorted from blood. Every receptor here comes from a man aged 18 to 29 in good health. Each CDR3 is given with its conserved first and last residue. D genes are given only for firm matches. Clone size is shown for a subset of rows, as once, few, many or a class of expanded clone.

d_gene: -
v_gene: TRBV7-9
j_gene: TRBJ2-2
abundance: -
CDR3aa: CASSWTAAGTGELFF
CDR3nt: TGTGCCAGCAGCTGGACGGCCGCCGGCACCGGGGAGCTGTTTTTT

d_gene: -
v_gene: TRBV6-1
j_gene: TRBJ1-4
abundance: -
CDR3aa: CASNWGETNEKLFF
CDR3nt: TGTGCCAGCAATTGGGGGGAAACTAATGAAAAACTGTTTTTT

d_gene: -
v_gene: TRBV18
j_gene: TRBJ1-2
abundance: -
CDR3aa: CASSPRGLVRGYTF
CDR3nt: TGTGCCAGCTCACCGCGGGGGCTTGTGAGGGGCTACACCTTC

d_gene: -
v_gene: TRBV6-5
j_gene: TRBJ2-2
abundance: -
CDR3aa: CASSYAIFLNTGELFF
CDR3nt: TGTGCCAGCAGTTACGCGATCTTTTTAAACACCGGGGAGCTGTTTTTT

d_gene: -
v_gene: TRBV19
j_gene: TRBJ1-6
abundance: -
CDR3aa: CASSMVAGSSPLHF
CDR3nt: TGTGCCAGTAGTATGGTCGCGGGGAGTTCACCCCTCCACTTT

d_gene: -
v_gene: TRBV21-1
j_gene: TRBJ2-3
abundance: -
CDR3aa: CASSIASDRTDTQYF
CDR3nt: TGTGCCAGCAGCATCGCGAGCGATCGAACAGATACGCAGTATTTT

d_gene: TRBD2
v_gene: TRBV5-6
j_gene: TRBJ2-7
abundance: -
CDR3aa: CASSPGTSAYEQYF
CDR3nt: TGTGCCAGCAGCCCCGGGACTAGCGCTTACGAGCAGTACTTC

d_gene: TRBD1
v_gene: TRBV5-5
j_gene: TRBJ2-5
abundance: -
CDR3aa: CASSLQGQETQYF
CDR3nt: TGTGCCAGCAGCCTACAGGGGCAAGAGACCCAGTACTTC

d_gene: TRBD1
v_gene: TRBV15
j_gene: TRBJ1-4
abundance: -
CDR3aa: CATSTGGDEKLFF
CDR3nt: TGTGCCACCAGCACAGGGGGGGATGAAAAACTGTTTTTT

d_gene: TRBD2
v_gene: TRBV6-6
j_gene: TRBJ2-1
abundance: -
CDR3aa: CASSYVAGAHNEQFF
CDR3nt: TGTGCCAGCAGTTACGTAGCGGGGGCTCACAATGAGCAGTTCTTC

d_gene: -
v_gene: TRBV6-5
j_gene: TRBJ2-1
abundance: -
CDR3aa: CASSFGPPPSYEQFF
CDR3nt: TGTGCCAGCAGTTTCGGCCCTCCCCCAAGCTATGAGCAGTTCTTC

d_gene: -
v_gene: TRBV27
j_gene: TRBJ1-4
abundance: -
CDR3aa: CASSLVPTSEKLFF
CDR3nt: TGTGCCAGCAGCCTAGTCCCTACGAGTGAAAAACTGTTTTTT

d_gene: TRBD1
v_gene: TRBV29-1
j_gene: TRBJ1-2
abundance: -
CDR3aa: CSVPFPGQGFDYGYTF
CDR3nt: TGCAGCGTACCTTTTCCGGGACAGGGGTTTGACTATGGCTACACCTTC

d_gene: -
v_gene: TRBV2
j_gene: TRBJ1-2
abundance: -
CDR3aa: CASSDMTAGFGYTF
CDR3nt: TGTGCCAGCAGTGATATGACAGCGGGGTTCGGCTACACCTTC

d_gene: -
v_gene: TRBV5-8
j_gene: TRBJ2-2
abundance: -
CDR3aa: CASSLSGTGELFF
CDR3nt: TGTGCCAGCAGCTTGTCAGGCACCGGGGAGCTGTTTTTT

d_gene: TRBD1
v_gene: TRBV13
j_gene: TRBJ1-5
abundance: once
CDR3aa: CASSFQGASNQPQHF
CDR3nt: TGTGCCAGCAGCTTCCAGGGGGCGAGCAATCAGCCCCAGCATTTT

d_gene: -
v_gene: TRBV4-3
j_gene: TRBJ1-1
abundance: -
CDR3aa: CASSPGGGHTEAFF
CDR3nt: TGCGCCAGCAGCCCGGGGGGGGGCCACACTGAAGCTTTCTTT

d_gene: TRBD1
v_gene: TRBV5-1
j_gene: TRBJ2-1
abundance: -
CDR3aa: CASSPRGGDEQFF
CDR3nt: TGCGCCAGCAGCCCCCGAGGGGGCGATGAGCAGTTCTTC

d_gene: TRBD1
v_gene: TRBV6-1
j_gene: TRBJ1-2
abundance: -
CDR3aa: CASSDLGTANYGYTF
CDR3nt: TGTGCCAGCAGTGACCTAGGGACAGCAAACTATGGCTACACCTTC

d_gene: -
v_gene: TRBV7-9
j_gene: TRBJ2-2
abundance: -
CDR3aa: CASSRNPSGDTGELFF
CDR3nt: TGTGCCAGCAGCCGTAACCCGTCAGGAGACACCGGGGAGCTGTTTTTT